Listed below are T cell receptor beta chains from one sample, sequenced in a study of cytomegalovirus exposure and HLA in healthy donors. Using immunoSEQ multiplex PCR, the repertoire was profiled, and TCRdb retains in-frame clones only, with some absent. The profile covers 150,000 or so clones, with roughly 79% appearing a single time and around 0.97% taken by the ten largest. The material sequenced was PBMCs. The receptors originated from a woman between 45 and 60 years old in good health and CMV-seropositive. Each CDR3 is given with its conserved first and last residue. A D gene is named only where the DNA matches it firmly. For some rows the clone size is stated as once, few or many, or as a class when expanded; others skip it.

J,D,size,V,DNA,CDR3
TRBJ2-6,-,-,TRBV30,TGTGCCCGCAGTAGCTCTAGGGCCAACGTCCTGACTTTC,CARSSSRANVLTF
TRBJ1-5,-,-,TRBV18,TGTGCCAGCTCGCCCCGTGGAAGGCCGGGCGGGGATCAGCCCCAGCATTTT,CASSPRGRPGGDQPQHF
TRBJ2-3,TRBD2,-,TRBV27,TGTGCCAGCACCCCAGCGGGGGGGGAGGGCACAGATACGCAGTATTTT,CASTPAGGEGTDTQYF
TRBJ2-1,-,once,TRBV27,TGTGCCAGCAGTTTAATGGCGGGGCGGTTTCATGAGCAGTTCTTC,CASSLMAGRFHEQFF
TRBJ2-7,TRBD1,-,TRBV29-1,TGCAGCGTCGCCCGGGGCAGGGGGTACGAGCAGTACTTC,CSVARGRGYEQYF
TRBJ2-3,-,few,TRBV30,TGTGCCTGGAGTAGCCCCAGCGCGCAGTATTTT,CAWSSPSAQYF
TRBJ1-1,-,-,TRBV6-1,TGTGCCAGCAGCCCTCTGAACACTGAAGCTTTCTTT,CASSPLNTEAFF
TRBJ1-5,-,few,TRBV4-3,TGCGCCAGCAGCCAAGATTATACAAAATATAGCAATCAGCCCCAGCATTTT,CASSQDYTKYSNQPQHF
TRBJ2-1,-,few,TRBV29-1,TGCAGCGTGACGACTTCCTACAATGAGCAGTTCTTC,CSVTTSYNEQFF
TRBJ2-5,-,-,TRBV28,TGTGCCAGCAGACGAAACAGGGTCCTCCAAGAGACCCAGTACTTC,CASRRNRVLQETQYF
TRBJ2-7,-,-,TRBV14,TGTGCAAGCACCCCCATGTGGGGCAGACCCTACGAGCAGTACTTC,CASTPMWGRPYEQYF
TRBJ2-1,TRBD2,once,TRBV15,TGTGCCACTTATCCGGGGTTAGCGGGGGTATACAATGAGCAGTTCTTC,CATYPGLAGVYNEQFF
TRBJ1-5,-,-,TRBV28,TGTGCCAGCAGTTTGGGCAGGGCTCAGCCCCAGCATTTT,CASSLGRAQPQHF
TRBJ2-3,-,once,TRBV2,TGTGCCTCCCAACGAGGTAAATCTTACACAGATACGCAGTATTTT,CASQRGKSYTDTQYF
TRBJ2-5,TRBD2,-,TRBV6-1,TGTGCCAGTGCTGGGGCGGGGGGGCAAGAGACCCAGTACTTC,CASAGAGGQETQYF
TRBJ2-1,TRBD2,-,TRBV27,TGTGCCAGCACCCCTAGCGGGAGTATGTATGAGCAGTTCTTC,CASTPSGSMYEQFF
TRBJ1-2,TRBD1,-,TRBV10-3,TGTGCCATCAGGGAACAGGGGGGGTCGGATGGCTACACCTTC,CAIREQGGSDGYTF
TRBJ2-2,-,-,TRBV6-5,TGTGCCAGCAGTTACGCGGTAGCGGTGGCCGGGGAGCTGTTTTTT,CASSYAVAVAGELFF
TRBJ2-7,TRBD2,-,TRBV4-3,TGCGCCAGCAGCCAACAGACTAGCGCCTCCTACGAGCAGTACTTC,CASSQQTSASYEQYF
TRBJ2-5,-,-,TRBV4-1,TGCGCCAGCAGCCAAGGAACGGAGGGCCAAGAGACCCAGTACTTC,CASSQGTEGQETQYF
TRBJ1-1,-,once,TRBV5-4,TGTGCCAGCAGCTTGGCTTTGGGCAGGGGGAACACTGAAGCTTTCTTT,CASSLALGRGNTEAFF
TRBJ2-7,TRBD2,-,TRBV18,TGTGCCAGCTCCCCCGTGTTGGCTAGCGGGATCTCCTACGAGCAGTACTTC,CASSPVLASGISYEQYF
TRBJ1-4,TRBD1,-,TRBV30,TGTGCCTGGCTTAGACAGGGGACCCTTGGTGAAAAACTGTTTTTT,CAWLRQGTLGEKLFF
TRBJ2-7,TRBD2,-,TRBV19,TGTGCCAGTAGTCCGGGGGGAAGCTTGGGCTACGAGCAGTACTTC,CASSPGGSLGYEQYF
TRBJ1-2,-,-,TRBV7-6,TGTGCCAGCAGCCCGATAGACAGTCCATATGGCTACACCTTC,CASSPIDSPYGYTF
TRBJ1-2,TRBD1,once,TRBV28,TGTGCCAGCAGTACTTTCCCAGTGACAGGGGTAAACTATGGCTACACCTTC,CASSTFPVTGVNYGYTF
TRBJ2-4,-,few,TRBV7-6,TGTGCCAGCAGCAGATATCTTCCACTTACTTTCAAAAACATTCAGTACTTC,CASSRYLPLTFKNIQYF
TRBJ1-4,TRBD1,-,TRBV5-1,TGCGCCAGCAGCTTGGGTCCGACAGGGGACGAAAAACTGTTTTTT,CASSLGPTGDEKLFF
TRBJ2-1,-,-,TRBV6-6,TGTGCCAGCACCGTTAGCGGCCCGAGAGGCGATGAGCAGTTCTTC,CASTVSGPRGDEQFF
TRBJ2-1,TRBD1,-,TRBV7-9,TGTGCCAGCGCCTTTTCGACAGGGGTCAATGAGCAGTTCTTC,CASAFSTGVNEQFF
TRBJ2-1,TRBD2,-,TRBV7-8,TGTGCCAGCATGAGGTCACCTAGCGGGAGGGATGAGCAGTTCTTC,CASMRSPSGRDEQFF
TRBJ1-6,TRBD1,-,TRBV4-1,TGCGCCAGCAGCCATCCGATGGGACAGACGAAGAATTCACCCCTCCACTTT,CASSHPMGQTKNSPLHF
TRBJ2-7,TRBD2,-,TRBV4-2,TGTGCCAGCAGCCAAGATTCGGCCGGGAGGAGCTACGAGCAGTACTTC,CASSQDSAGRSYEQYF
TRBJ1-4,-,-,TRBV10-3,TGTGCCATCAGTGAGTCGAAGGGGGAAATTCAGGGTGAAAAACTGTTTTTT,CAISESKGEIQGEKLFF
TRBJ1-6,TRBD1,-,TRBV5-1,TGCGCCAGCAGCTCTGGGCCGGGACAGGGAGGATCACCCCTCCACTTT,CASSSGPGQGGSPLHF
TRBJ1-4,-,-,TRBV7-8,TGTGCCAGCAGCTTAGGGCGGGAACTGTTTTTT,CASSLGRELFF
TRBJ2-7,TRBD2,few,TRBV28,TGTGCCAGCAGGCCGGCGGGGGTCGGCTACGAGCAGTACTTC,CASRPAGVGYEQYF
TRBJ2-3,-,few,TRBV9,TGTGCCAGCAGCGTAGGACAGCTCACAGATACGCAGTATTTT,CASSVGQLTDTQYF
TRBJ1-1,-,-,TRBV5-1,TGCGCCAGCAGCTTCGACAGGATGAACACTGAAGCTTTCTTT,CASSFDRMNTEAFF
TRBJ2-7,-,-,TRBV4-3,TGCGCCAGCAGCCAAGGGAGCTCCTACGAGCAGTACTTC,CASSQGSSYEQYF
TRBJ2-5,-,-,TRBV19,TGTGCCAGTAGCATCACCCCGGAAGAGACCCAGTACTTC,CASSITPEETQYF
TRBJ2-1,TRBD2,-,TRBV27,TGTGCCAGCAGTTTAACCCCGGGACTAGGTGGTTTGTTCTTC,CASSLTPGLGGLFF